The rows below give T cell receptor beta chains drawn from one sample of a study of shared clonotypes between healthy human individuals. Sequencing used immunoSEQ multiplex PCR; TCRdb keeps in-frame clones, though not all of them. The data contain over a million clones, 60% to 80% of them singletons. Sequenced sample: memory CD4+ T cells sorted from blood. Receptors were obtained from a man aged 18 to 35 in good health. Each CDR3 is given with its conserved first and last residue.

>TRBV1|TRBJ1-1
CTSSQDPGIRARDTEAFF
>TRBV11-2|TRBJ1-2
CASSLPRPLFYGYTF
>TRBV14|TRBJ2-7
CASSQRTNEQYF
>TRBV4-3|TRBJ2-1
CASSQARLSGSSYNEQFF
>TRBV10-1|TRBJ2-1
CASSEGGQGNDEQFF
>TRBV18|TRBJ1-5
CASSPTGGYNQPQHF
>TRBV18|TRBJ2-2
CASSPIGTGNTGELFF
>TRBV2|TRBJ2-1
CASRFRVGDYNEQFF
>TRBV5-6|TRBJ2-3
CASSLRNGGDPSTDTQYF
>TRBV12-5|TRBJ2-7
CASGPGTVSYEQYF
>TRBV19|TRBJ1-3
CASSVQGGSGNTIYF
>TRBV6-1|TRBJ2-7
CASSIAGQGKGEQYF
>TRBV5-1|TRBJ1-3
CASSSGGIGGNTIYF
>TRBV6-1|TRBJ1-2
CASSAGQGNYGYTF
>TRBV5-1|TRBJ1-1
CASSLAGMNTEAFF
>TRBV4-1|TRBJ1-5
CASSQDRKGPRNQPQHF
>TRBV11-2|TRBJ1-2
CASSLAGNYGYTF
>TRBV7-6|TRBJ1-1
CASSPLSRWDTEAFF
>TRBV5-1|TRBJ1-2
CASSLRGENYGYTF
>TRBV28|TRBJ1-2
CASKSGQGRNYGYTF
>TRBV10-3|TRBJ1-1
CAISSIAEAFF
>TRBV6-6|TRBJ1-4
CASSSSGTGEEKLFF
>TRBV5-6|TRBJ1-2
CASSAKGRDYGYTF
>TRBV2|TRBJ2-3
CASLAGVSTDTQYF
>TRBV4-3|TRBJ2-7
CASSRVAGSYEQYF
>TRBV6-4|TRBJ1-2
CASSASGDYGYTF
>TRBV19|TRBJ1-1
CASSRDRGRDTEAFF
>TRBV21-1|TRBJ2-1
CASSKTGPRGYNEQFF
>TRBV7-2|TRBJ1-2
CASSLDAGGYGYTF
>TRBV10-3|TRBJ2-2
CAISPQSATGELFF
>TRBV10-1|TRBJ1-2
CASSDSRTGVRYTF
>TRBV7-2|TRBJ2-7
CASSLLGQVSSYEQYF
>TRBV6-6|TRBJ2-7
CASSPGTGYSYEQYF
>TRBV18|TRBJ1-3
CASSPSSGSGNTIYF
>TRBV15|TRBJ2-1
CATKTGDYYNEQFF
>TRBV19|TRBJ2-6
CASTIGAGANVLTF
>TRBV10-1|TRBJ2-3
CASSPTSGGTDTQYF
>TRBV4-1|TRBJ2-7
CASSKPTGGVGEQYF
>TRBV7-9|TRBJ2-7
CASSLAGGLAGVSSYEQYF
>TRBV9|.
CASSVAQGTGELFF
>TRBV20-1|TRBJ2-1
CSAEEGNEQFF
>TRBV7-8|TRBJ1-6
CASTINPQGLRSPLHF
>TRBV19|TRBJ1-5
CASSMGGSGQPQHF
>TRBV10-3|TRBJ2-1
CAISAFYSGGNSNEQFF
>TRBV29-1|TRBJ1-2
CSVAPTGNKAGYTF
>TRBV5-6|TRBJ2-3
CASSLVAGGLSDTQYF
>TRBV30|TRBJ2-3
CAWSAGRTDTQYF
>TRBV11-2|TRBJ2-5
CASRRTGMMVQYF
>TRBV5-1|TRBJ1-2
CASSLDGEPTPNYGYTF
>TRBV15|TRBJ2-1
CATSRDFGGYNEQFF